These 5 T cell receptor beta chains were sequenced from one sample in a study of T cell responses to AZD1222 COVID-19 vaccine. Libraries were prepared by immunoSEQ multiplex PCR; TCRdb keeps only in-frame clonotypes and omits some of them. The table lists 180,000 or so clones, approximately 88% of them singletons. Sequenced material: peripheral blood, taken on day 0 of AZD1222 vaccination. These receptors were collected from an adult in good health.

The gene calls are TRBV11-2 and TRBJ2-1; 7 nucleotides line up with TRBD1. The CDR3 is 15 residues long. J lost 4 bases, V lost 5 bases, and 8 bases had no gene match. The V gene's germline CDR1 is SGHAT and CDR2 FQNNGV. CDR3 nucleotide sequence: TGTGCCAGCAGCAGCCCTGGGGACAGTTACAATGAGCAGTTCTTC. Encoded protein: CASSSPGDSYNEQFF.

In its sample, this clone was seen a few times. The DNA for the CDR3 is TGCGCCAGCAGCTTGGCTCGCACAGGGGGCGGTTCCACTGAAGCTTTCTTT. Amino acid sequence: CASSLARTGGGSTEAFF. The chain carries TRBV5-1 and TRBJ1-1, with 9 bases lining up with TRBD1. J was trimmed by 4 bases and V by 0 bases; bases with no gene match: 10. The CDR3 covers 17 residues. Germline lookup yields CDR1 SGHRS and CDR2 YFSETQ.

This chain joins TRBV5-4 and TRBJ1-1, with D possibly TRBD1 on 6 matching bases. V lost 2 bases and J lost 1, with 9 bases in between. This CDR3 is 14 amino acids long. Germline CDR1 is SGHNT and CDR2 is YYREEE (reference sequence). The chain's CDR3 is CASSLQGRNTEAFF. The CDR3 DNA is TGTGCCAGCAGCTTACAGGGCCGGAACACTGAAGCTTTCTTT.

The chain couples TRBV19 to TRBJ1-4; the D is unclear. V lost 1 base, J lost 4 bases, and 7 bases lay in between. CDR3 length: 14 residues. CDR1 LNHDA and CDR2 SQIVND come from the germline V gene (reference sequence). CDR3 sequence (DNA): TGTGCCAGTAGTATAGCCAGCATTAATGAAAAACTGTTTTTT. Its translation: CASSIASINEKLFF.

The chain employs TRBV25-1 and TRBJ1-3; 9 bases fit TRBD1. The CDR3 contains 15 residues. V lost 9 bases and J lost 2; bases outside the gene matches: 8. Germline CDR1 MGHDK, CDR2 SYGVNS. CDR3 loop: CASALGQGPGNTIYF. In nucleotides, the CDR3 is TGTGCCAGTGCGCTGGGACAGGGACCTGGAAACACCATATATTTT.